This TCR beta chain was identified in a study of blood T cell repertoires in COVID-19. About the research overall: From the United States, Italy and Spain came samples of acute and convalescent COVID-19. Sample material is recorded as cDNA or gDNA derived from T cells, B-cell-depleted T cells, or PBMCs.

The CDR3 consists of 14 residues. Between the trimmed V and J ends, which lost 4 bases and 6 bases, there was a span of 15 bases. Per the germline V gene, CDR1 is LNHDA and CDR2 is SQIVND (reference sequence). TCRdb's table, derived via immunoSEQ multiplex PCR, lists solely in-frame clones and lacks some. Counted here are around 300,000 clones, over 75% occurring once; the ten biggest clones make up roughly 7.8%. This rearrangement joins TRBV19 to TRBJ1-2; D might be TRBD1 (6 bases). The sequencing input was peripheral blood. The receptor was derived from a human donor in a cohort sampled during active COVID-19. The DNA for the CDR3 is TGTGCCAGTAGTACAGGGGTTGTTTGGGATGGCTACACCTTC. This encodes CASSTGVVWDGYTF.